This T cell receptor beta chain originates from a study of CD8 T cells in ankylosing spondylitis. General study results and limits: Peripheral blood held disease-linked clones only at relatively low frequency, and these were CD8+. In ankylosing spondylitis patients, matched synovial fluid reportedly showed significant enrichment of disease-linked clones. Typical of ankylosing spondylitis blood, it appeared, was a TCR beta motif of eight highly homologous variants.

Making the TCR beta libraries involved quantitative 5'-RACE with molecular barcodes. TCRdb reprocessed the 5' RACE reads with MiXCR, giving one entry per CDR3 protein. The sample includes 80,000 to 100,000 distinct CDR3 sequences, 8% to 10% of them seen just once. V lost 5 bases to trimming and J lost 13 bases, with 18 bases between them. The CDR3 runs to 13 residues. Germline V CDR1 and CDR2: SGHTA, FQGNSA. The table lists this clonotype with many counts. Antigen unknown. The sequence derives from a male donor with ankylosing spondylitis or in good health (not recorded which). The sequenced sample was blood, either unsorted or a sorted T cell fraction (not recorded which). V gene TRBV7-2 combines with J gene TRBJ2-1; D is undetermined. DNA of the CDR3: TGTGCCAGCAGCATTGAATGGGCCCAAGACCAGTTCTTC. Residues: CASSIEWAQDQFF.